This T cell receptor (beta chain) was obtained from a study of T cells expressing NK-cell markers. Study conclusions and caveats: The share of CD8+ T cells held by dominant NKG2C+ clonotypes was about 1.0-7.5% in several donors.

As to this clonotype: What it recognizes is unknown.

CDR1 and CDR2 from the germline V gene are KGHSH and LQKENI. CDR3 size: 17 residues. A 5'RACE template switching approach incorporating UMIs was used to make TCR beta cDNA. Reanalyzing the 5' RACE reads, TCRdb keeps one entry per CDR3 protein, without DNA. Its listing shows fewer than 400,000 distinct CDR3 sequences. Sequencing was carried out using blood T cells: a sorted CD56 or NKG2C T cell subset, CD4+ or CD8+ T cells, or bulk PBMC T cells (not recorded which). The receptor was isolated from a man aged 18-75 years in good health. The chain has TRBV18 and TRBJ1-5. Here the CDR3 reads CASSPTGTPYSNQPQHF. Looking up the rest from reference TRBV18 and TRBJ1-5 gives the full variable domain: NAGVMQNPRHLVRRRGQEARLRCSPMKGHSHVYWYRQLPEEGLKFMVYLQKENIIDESGMPKERFSAEFPKEGPSILRIQQVVRGDSAAYFCASSPTGTPYSNQPQHFGDGTRLSIL.